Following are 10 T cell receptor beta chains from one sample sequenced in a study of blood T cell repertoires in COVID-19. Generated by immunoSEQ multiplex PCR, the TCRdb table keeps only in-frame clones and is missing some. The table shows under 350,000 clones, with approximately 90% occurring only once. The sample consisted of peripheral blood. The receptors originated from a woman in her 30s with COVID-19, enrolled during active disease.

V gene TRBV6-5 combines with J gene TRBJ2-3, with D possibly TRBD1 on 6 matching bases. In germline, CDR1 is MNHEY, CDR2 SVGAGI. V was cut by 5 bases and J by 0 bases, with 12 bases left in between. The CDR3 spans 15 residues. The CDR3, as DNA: TGTGCCAGCAGTAAGGGGGAATTTAGCACAGATACGCAGTATTTT. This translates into CASSKGEFSTDTQYF.

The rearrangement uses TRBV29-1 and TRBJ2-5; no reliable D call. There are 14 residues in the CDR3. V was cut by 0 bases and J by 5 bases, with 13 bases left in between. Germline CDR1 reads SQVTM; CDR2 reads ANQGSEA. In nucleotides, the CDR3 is TGCAGCGTTGAAGACCAAGCTATCCGGGAGACCCAGTACTTC. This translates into CSVEDQAIRETQYF.

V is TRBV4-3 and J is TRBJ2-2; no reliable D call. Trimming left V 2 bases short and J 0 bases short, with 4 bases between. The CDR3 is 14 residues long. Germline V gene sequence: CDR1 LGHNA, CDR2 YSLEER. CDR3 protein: CASSQLANTGELFF. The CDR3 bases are TGCGCCAGCAGCCAACTAGCGAACACCGGGGAGCTGTTTTTT.

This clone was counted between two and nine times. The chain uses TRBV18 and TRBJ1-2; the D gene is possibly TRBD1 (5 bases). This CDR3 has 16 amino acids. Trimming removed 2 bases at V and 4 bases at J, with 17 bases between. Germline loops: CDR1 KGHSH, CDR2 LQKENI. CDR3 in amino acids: CASSPGGAERAYGYTF. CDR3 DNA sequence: TGTGCCAGCTCACCAGGAGGGGCAGAGAGGGCCTATGGCTACACCTTC.

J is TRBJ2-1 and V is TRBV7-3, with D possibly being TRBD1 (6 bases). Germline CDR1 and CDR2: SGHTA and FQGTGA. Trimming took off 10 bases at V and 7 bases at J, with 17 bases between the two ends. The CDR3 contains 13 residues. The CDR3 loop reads CATSGQPQNEQFF. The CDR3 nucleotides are TGTGCCACCTCCGGACAGCCCCAGAATGAGCAGTTCTTC.

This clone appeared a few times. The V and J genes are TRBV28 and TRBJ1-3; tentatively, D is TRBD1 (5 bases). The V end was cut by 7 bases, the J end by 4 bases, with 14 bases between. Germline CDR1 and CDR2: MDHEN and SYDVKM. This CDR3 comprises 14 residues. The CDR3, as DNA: TGTGCCAGCACCCGCGGGACCGCCGGAAACACCATATATTTT. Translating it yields CASTRGTAGNTIYF.

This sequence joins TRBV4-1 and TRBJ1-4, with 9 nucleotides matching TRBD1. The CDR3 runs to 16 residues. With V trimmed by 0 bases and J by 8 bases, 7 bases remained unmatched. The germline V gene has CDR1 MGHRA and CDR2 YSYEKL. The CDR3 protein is CASSQDPTGGMEKLFF. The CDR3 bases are TGCGCCAGCAGCCAAGACCCGACAGGGGGTATGGAAAAACTGTTTTTT.

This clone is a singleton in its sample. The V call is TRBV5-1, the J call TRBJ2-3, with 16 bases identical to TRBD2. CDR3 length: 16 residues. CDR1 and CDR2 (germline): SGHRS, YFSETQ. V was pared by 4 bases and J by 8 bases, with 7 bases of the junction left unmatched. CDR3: CASSGTSGRASRTQYF. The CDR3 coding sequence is TGCGCCAGCAGCGGGACTAGCGGGAGGGCTTCCCGTACGCAGTATTTT.

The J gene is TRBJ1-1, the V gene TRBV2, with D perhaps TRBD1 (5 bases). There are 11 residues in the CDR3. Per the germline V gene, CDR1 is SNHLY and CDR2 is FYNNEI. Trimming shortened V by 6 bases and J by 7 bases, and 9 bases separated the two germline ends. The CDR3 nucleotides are TGTGCCAGCAGGTTGGGGGGTGAAGCTTTCTTT. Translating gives CASRLGGEAFF.

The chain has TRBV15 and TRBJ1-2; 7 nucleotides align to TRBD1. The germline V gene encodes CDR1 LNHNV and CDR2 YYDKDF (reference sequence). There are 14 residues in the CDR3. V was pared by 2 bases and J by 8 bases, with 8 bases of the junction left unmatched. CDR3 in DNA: TGTGCCACCAGCAGACTGGGAGACAGGGAGGGCTACACCTTC. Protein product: CATSRLGDREGYTF.